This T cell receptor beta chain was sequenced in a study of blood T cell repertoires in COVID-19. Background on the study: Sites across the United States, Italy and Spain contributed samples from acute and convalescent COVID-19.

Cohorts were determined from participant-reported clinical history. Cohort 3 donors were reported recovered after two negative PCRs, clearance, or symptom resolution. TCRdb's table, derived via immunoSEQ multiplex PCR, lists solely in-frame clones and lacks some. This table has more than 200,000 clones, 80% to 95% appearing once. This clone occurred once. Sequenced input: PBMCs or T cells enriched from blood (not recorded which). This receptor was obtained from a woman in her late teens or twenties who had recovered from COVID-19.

CDR3 region: CASSIGGLALLGNEQFF. In nucleotides, the CDR3 is TGTGCCAGTAGTATCGGGGGACTAGCGTTACTAGGCAATGAGCAGTTCTTC. V is TRBV19 and J is TRBJ2-1, with 10 nucleotides matching TRBD2. The CDR3 is 17 residues long. Per germline, CDR1 LNHDA and CDR2 SQIVND (reference sequence). After removal of 3 bases from V and 6 bases from J, the junction contained 11 bases not matched to a gene.